Each of the 26 T cell receptor beta chains below was sequenced from the same sample in a study of cytomegalovirus exposure and HLA in healthy donors. This PCR relied on a set of 60 Vbeta primers and 13 Jbeta primers. Profiling relied on immunoSEQ multiplex PCR, and the TCRdb table lists in-frame clones only, not all of them. The data show some 110,000 clones, around a tenth seen once. Specimen: PBMCs. These receptors all stem from a young man in good health and CMV-seronegative.

The V and J genes are TRBV6-5 and TRBJ2-7, with TRBD1 matching over 7 bases. This CDR3 contains 14 residues. V shed 4 bases and J 4 bases; nucleotides not matched to a gene: 7. Germline CDR1 MNHEY, CDR2 SVGAGI. CDR3 DNA sequence: TGTGCCAGCAGTTCCCCGGACAGGCCATACGAGCAGTACTTC. This sequence encodes CASSSPDRPYEQYF.

This clone was seen more than once but under ten times. The V call is TRBV30, the J call TRBJ2-7, with a weak D call TRBD2 (5 bases). Germline CDR1 GTSNPN, CDR2 SVGIG (reference sequence). The CDR3 is 12 amino acids. V lost 0 bases and J lost 4, with 7 bases in between. CDR3 DNA: TGTGCCTGGAGTGTTACGGGATACGAGCAGTACTTC. It translates to CAWSVTGYEQYF.

This clone was seen a handful of times. The rearrangement joins TRBV19 to TRBJ1-2; D call uncertain. Germline CDR1 LNHDA, CDR2 SQIVND (reference sequence). Deletions cut 7 bases from V and 3 bases from J, with 9 bases between. CDR3 size: 12 residues. CDR3 DNA: TGTGCCAGTACCCGGACTGACTATGGCTACACCTTC. Protein sequence: CASTRTDYGYTF.

The chain carries TRBV29-1 and TRBJ1-2; D gene uncertain. V lost 5 bases, J lost 0 bases, and 22 bases lay in between. Germline lookup yields CDR1 SQVTM and CDR2 ANQGSEA. The CDR3 totals 17 residues. The CDR3 region has the DNA TGCAGCGTTCTCGCCCCTCAGCGTTACGGGTCTAACTATGGCTACACCTTC. Its protein product is CSVLAPQRYGSNYGYTF.

This chain links TRBV2 with TRBJ2-3; D may be TRBD1 (5 bases). V lost 0 bases, J lost 9 bases, and 13 bases lay in between. Per germline, CDR1 SNHLY and CDR2 FYNNEI. The CDR3 contains 14 residues. CDR3 bases: TGTGCCAGCAGTGAAGCGGTTACAGGCGGAACGCAGTATTTT. It specifies CASSEAVTGGTQYF.

The chain employs TRBV19 and TRBJ1-6, with TRBD1 matching 8 bases. V dropped 6 bases and J dropped 0; count of bases not matched to a gene: 4. CDR1 and CDR2 (germline): LNHDA, SQIVND (reference sequence). The CDR3 totals 16 residues. The CDR3 nucleotides read TGTGCCAGTAGCACCACAGGGGGCTCCTATAATTCACCCCTCCACTTT. This sequence encodes CASSTTGGSYNSPLHF. The variable domain in full, completed from reference TRBV19 and TRBJ1-6, reads DGGITQSPKYLFRKEGQNVTLSCEQNLNHDAMYWYRQDPGQGLRLIYYSQIVNDFQKGDIAEGYSVSREKKESFPLTVTSAQKNPTAFYLCASSTTGGSYNSPLHFGNGTRLTVT.

J is TRBJ1-3 and V is TRBV15, with D perhaps matching TRBD1 (6 bases). Germline V gene sequence: CDR1 LNHNV, CDR2 YYDKDF (reference sequence). The CDR3 runs to 18 residues. Trimming took 6 bases from V and 0 from J, leaving 21 bases between them. The DNA for the CDR3 is TGTGCCACCAGAGGTGGGGCCAGGGGTGGACCCTCTGGAAACACCATATATTTT. Its translation is CATRGGARGGPSGNTIYF.

The rearrangement uses TRBV29-1 and TRBJ1-2; TRBD1 is a possible D gene (5 bases). This CDR3 contains 14 residues. The V gene lost 0 bases and the J gene lost 0 bases, with 8 bases spanning the gap. Germline V lookup: CDR1 SQVTM, CDR2 ANQGSEA. The CDR3 bases are TGCAGCGTTGAAGAACACAGGTCTAACTATGGCTACACCTTC. This codes for CSVEEHRSNYGYTF.

The V call is TRBV10-1, the J call TRBJ1-1; tentatively, D is TRBD1 (5 bases). The CDR3 is made up of 13 amino acids. Germline V gene data show CDR1 as WNHNN and CDR2 as SYGVQD (reference sequence). Trimming pared 2 bases from V and 4 bases from J, leaving 8 bases between. CDR3 sequence (DNA): TGCGCCAGCAGTGAGGGGGGGGGCACTGAAGCTTTCTTT. Amino acid sequence: CASSEGGGTEAFF.

The chain combines TRBV5-4 with TRBJ2-3, with 13 positions matching TRBD2. The V and J ends lost 4 bases and 3 bases, in that order; junction bases with no gene match: 8. This CDR3 is built from 17 residues. The germline V gene encodes CDR1 SGHNT and CDR2 YYREEE (reference sequence). This chain's CDR3 is CASSDTPGLAGTDTQYF. CDR3 coding DNA: TGTGCCAGCAGCGATACCCCGGGACTAGCGGGGACAGATACGCAGTATTTT.

This clone was picked up a small number of times. The rearrangement joins TRBV4-3 to TRBJ1-4; a possible D gene is TRBD1 (6 bases). Trimming shortened V by 6 bases and J by 8 bases, and 10 bases separated the two germline ends. CDR3 length: 12 residues. The germline V gene encodes CDR1 LGHNA and CDR2 YSLEER. The CDR3 DNA reads TGCGCCAGCAGACAGGGTCGGGAAAAACTGTTTTTT. It codes for CASRQGREKLFF.

This clone was seen a few times. CDR3 protein: CASSLYGQGGLPGNTIYF. The CDR3 DNA sequence: TGTGCCAGCAGCTTATACGGACAGGGAGGGCTCCCTGGAAACACCATATATTTT. This sequence joins TRBV7-3 and TRBJ1-3, with TRBD1 matching over 8 bases. This CDR3 contains 18 residues. After removal of 2 bases from V and 2 bases from J, the junction contained 11 bases not matched to a gene. CDR1 is SGHTA and CDR2 is FQGTGA in the germline V gene.

There are a few counts of this clone. The V call is TRBV18, the J call TRBJ2-5; 9 bases align to TRBD1. Germline assignment: CDR1 KGHSH and CDR2 LQKENI. Losses at the gene ends were 2 bases for V and 1 base for J; bases not matched to a gene: 5. This CDR3 contains 16 residues. This chain's CDR3 is CASSPRTGAAQETQYF. The CDR3 DNA follows: TGTGCCAGCTCACCAAGGACAGGGGCGGCCCAAGAGACCCAGTACTTC. Looking up the rest from reference TRBV18 and TRBJ2-5 gives the full variable domain: NAGVMQNPRHLVRRRGQEARLRCSPMKGHSHVYWYRQLPEEGLKFMVYLQKENIIDESGMPKERFSAEFPKEGPSILRIQQVVRGDSAAYFCASSPRTGAAQETQYFGPGTRLLVL.

There are a few counts of this clone. V is TRBV5-4 and J is TRBJ1-2, with D tentatively TRBD1 (6 bases). Germline V gives CDR1 SGHNT, CDR2 YYREEE (reference sequence). With 0 bases removed from V and 3 bases from J, the gap between germline ends came to 9 bases. The CDR3 extends over 14 amino acids. This chain's CDR3 is CASSLDRDDYGYTF. DNA of the CDR3: TGTGCCAGCAGCTTGGACAGGGATGACTATGGCTACACCTTC.

This clone showed up just a few times. This chain joins TRBV25-1 and TRBJ1-1; 7 bases fit TRBD1. There are 11 residues in the CDR3. Losses at the gene ends were 8 bases for V and 11 bases for J; bases not matched to a gene: 8. The germline gives CDR1 MGHDK, CDR2 SYGVNS. CDR3 loop: CASGRDSRAFF. CDR3 nucleotides: TGTGCCAGCGGGCGGGACAGCCGGGCTTTCTTT.

This clone was seen a few times. V usage is TRBV29-1 and J usage is TRBJ2-5, with 9 nucleotides matching TRBD2. Per germline, CDR1 SQVTM and CDR2 ANQGSEA. The CDR3 runs to 11 residues. V dropped 7 bases and J dropped 5; count of bases not matched to a gene: 2. The CDR3 region has the DNA TGCAGCGGGACTAGCGTGGAGACCCAGTACTTC. Translating it yields CSGTSVETQYF.

V and J are TRBV6-5 and TRBJ2-3; the D gene is possibly TRBD2 (7 bases). Trimming pared 7 bases from V and 6 bases from J, leaving 14 bases between. The germline V gene has CDR1 MNHEY and CDR2 SVGAGI. The CDR3 has 13 amino acids. CDR3 region: CASTLEGGDTQYF. CDR3 nucleotide sequence: TGTGCCAGCACTTTGGAGGGGGGGGATACGCAGTATTTT.

This clone was counted only a few times. The chain combines TRBV7-9 with TRBJ2-7, with D perhaps matching TRBD1 (5 bases). The CDR3 is 11 amino acids. Germline-derived CDR1 and CDR2 are SEHNR and FQNEAQ (reference sequence). The V end lost 7 bases, the J end lost 4 bases, and 8 bases lay between the germline ends. DNA of the CDR3: TGTGCCAGCACCCAGGGATACGAGCAGTACTTC. Protein product: CASTQGYEQYF. Looking up the rest from reference TRBV7-9 and TRBJ2-7 gives the full variable domain: DTGVSQNPRHKITKRGQNVTFRCDPISEHNRLYWYRQTLGQGPEFLTYFQNEAQLEKSRLLSDRFSAERPKGSFSTLEIQRTEQGDSAMYLCASTQGYEQYFGPGTRLTVT.

The chain is built from TRBV2 and TRBJ2-2; 11 bases agree with TRBD2. The germline gives CDR1 SNHLY, CDR2 FYNNEI. The CDR3 is 18 amino acids. The V gene end was trimmed by 4 bases and the J gene end by 5 bases; junction bases not matched to a gene: 12. The DNA for the CDR3 is TGTGCCAGCAGTGGGGGGGTAGCGGGAGGGCCCCGGACCGGGGAGCTGTTTTTT. Encoded protein: CASSGGVAGGPRTGELFF.

This clone has a handful of counts. The V call is TRBV18, the J call TRBJ1-1; the match to TRBD1 covers 7 bases. The CDR3 has 12 amino acids. The trim removed 1 base at V and 11 bases at J, leaving 4 bases unmatched. The germline CDR1 and CDR2 sequences are KGHSH and LQKENI. The CDR3 is CASSPQGAGAFF. The CDR3 bases are TGTGCCAGCTCACCACAGGGGGCGGGGGCTTTCTTT.

This clone was seen more than once but under ten times. This sample also contains other DNA sequences that code for the same CDR3. CDR3 region: CASSVGLAGSYNEQFF. The DNA for the CDR3 is TGTGCCAGCAGCGTAGGATTAGCGGGGTCATACAATGAGCAGTTCTTC. The rearrangement joins TRBV9 to TRBJ2-1; 8 bases line up with TRBD2. J gave up 4 bases and V 0 bases, and 6 bases lay outside the gene matches. The CDR3 is 16 amino acids. From germline, CDR1 is SGDLS and CDR2 YYNGEE.

Only a few counts were recorded for this clone. The chain recombines TRBV7-9 with TRBJ2-2; a weak D match, TRBD1 (5 bases). V gave up 5 bases and J gave up 6 bases, with 13 bases separating them. The germline V gene encodes CDR1 SEHNR and CDR2 FQNEAQ (reference sequence). The CDR3 runs to 14 residues. CDR3 nucleotides: TGTGCCAGCAGCATAACGGAAGGGGCCGGGGAGCTGTTTTTT. This encodes CASSITEGAGELFF.

This clone was seen only a few times. The CDR3: CAISEWAGATYEQYF. The CDR3, as DNA: TGTGCCATCAGTGAGTGGGCAGGGGCCACCTACGAGCAGTACTTC. The rearrangement joins TRBV10-3 to TRBJ2-7; tentative D call: TRBD1 (6 bases). The CDR3 sequence is 15 residues long. CDR1 and CDR2 (germline): ENHRY, SYGVKD. The V and J ends lost 1 base and 2 bases respectively, with 12 bases between them.

The rearrangement uses TRBV4-3 and TRBJ1-2, with a weak D call TRBD1 (5 bases). The CDR3 loop spans 16 amino acids. V was trimmed by 0 bases and J by 0 bases, leaving 11 bases between them. Germline values: CDR1 LGHNA, CDR2 YSLEER. The chain's CDR3 is CASSQDDRFTNYGYTF. For the CDR3, the DNA is TGCGCCAGCAGCCAAGATGACAGATTTACTAACTATGGCTACACCTTC.

The sample holds a few counts of this clone. The chain is built from TRBV4-1 and TRBJ2-1; D is perhaps TRBD2 (5 bases). Germline loops: CDR1 MGHRA, CDR2 YSYEKL. V dropped 3 bases and J dropped 6 bases, with 12 bases sitting between them. CDR3 length equals 14 residues. Written as DNA, the CDR3 is TGCGCCAGCAGCCAGGGAGTAGATCTCAATGAGCAGTTCTTC. This codes for CASSQGVDLNEQFF.

This clone was observed a few times. J is TRBJ2-7 and V is TRBV7-2; TRBD1 matches 10 bases. Looked up from germline, CDR1 is SGHTA and CDR2 is FQGNSA. V gave up 5 bases and J gave up 4 bases; unmatched junction bases: 8. The CDR3 length is 15 residues. CDR3 protein: CASSPGQGNVYEQYF. CDR3 nucleotide sequence: TGTGCCAGCAGCCCGGGACAGGGGAATGTGTACGAGCAGTACTTC. The full variable domain, its missing parts supplied by reference TRBV7-2 and TRBJ2-7, is GAGVSQSPSNKVTEKGKDVELRCDPISGHTALYWYRQSLGQGLEFLIYFQGNSAPDKSGLPSDRFSAERTGGSVSTLTIQRTQQEDSAVYLCASSPGQGNVYEQYFGPGTRLTVT.